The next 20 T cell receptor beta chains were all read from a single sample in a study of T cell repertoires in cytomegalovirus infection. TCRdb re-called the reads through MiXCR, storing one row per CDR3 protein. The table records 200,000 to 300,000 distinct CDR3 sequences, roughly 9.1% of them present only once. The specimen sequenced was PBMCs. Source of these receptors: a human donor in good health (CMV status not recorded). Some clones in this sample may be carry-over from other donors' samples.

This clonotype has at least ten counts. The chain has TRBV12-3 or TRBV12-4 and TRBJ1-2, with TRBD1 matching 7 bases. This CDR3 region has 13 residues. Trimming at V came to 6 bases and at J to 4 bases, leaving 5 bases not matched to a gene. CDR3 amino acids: CASSYTGVYGYTF. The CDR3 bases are TGTGCCAGCAGCTACACAGGGGTCTATGGCTACACCTTC.

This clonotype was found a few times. The CDR3 here is CASSGTASNQPQHF. CDR3 in DNA: TGTGCCAGCTCAGGGACGGCTAGCAATCAGCCCCAGCATTTT. V and J are TRBV6-2 or TRBV6-3 and TRBJ1-5; the D gene is possibly TRBD1 (5 bases). Germline values: CDR1 MNHEY, CDR2 SVGEGT. Trimming took off 8 bases at V and 0 bases at J, with 11 bases between the two ends. This CDR3 spans 14 amino acids.

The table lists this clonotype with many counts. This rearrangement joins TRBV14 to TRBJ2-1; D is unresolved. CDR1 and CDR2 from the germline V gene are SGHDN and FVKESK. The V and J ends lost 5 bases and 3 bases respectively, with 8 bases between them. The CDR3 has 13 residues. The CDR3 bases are TGTGCCAGCAGCACACAAGGCTACAATGAGCAGTTCTTC. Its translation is CASSTQGYNEQFF.

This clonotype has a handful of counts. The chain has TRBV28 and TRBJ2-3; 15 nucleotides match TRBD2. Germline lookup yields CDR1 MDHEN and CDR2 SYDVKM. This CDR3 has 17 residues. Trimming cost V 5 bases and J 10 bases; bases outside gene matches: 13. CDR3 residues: CASSPLRTSGRAGAQYF. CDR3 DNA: TGTGCCAGCAGTCCCCTTCGGACTAGCGGGAGGGCAGGGGCGCAGTATTTT.

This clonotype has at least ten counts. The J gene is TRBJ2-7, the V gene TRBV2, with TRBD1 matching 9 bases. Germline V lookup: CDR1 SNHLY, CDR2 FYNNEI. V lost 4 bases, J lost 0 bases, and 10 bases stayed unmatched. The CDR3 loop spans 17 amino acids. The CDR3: CASSAYLGTGSSYEQYF. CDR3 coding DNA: TGTGCCAGCAGTGCCTACTTAGGGACAGGGAGCTCCTACGAGCAGTACTTC.

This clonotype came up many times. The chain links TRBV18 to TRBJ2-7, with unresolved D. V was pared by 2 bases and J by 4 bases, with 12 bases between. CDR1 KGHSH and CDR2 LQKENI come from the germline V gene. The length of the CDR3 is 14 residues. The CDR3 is CASSPGPGPYEQYF. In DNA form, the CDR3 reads TGTGCCAGCTCACCAGGGCCCGGGCCTTACGAGCAGTACTTC.

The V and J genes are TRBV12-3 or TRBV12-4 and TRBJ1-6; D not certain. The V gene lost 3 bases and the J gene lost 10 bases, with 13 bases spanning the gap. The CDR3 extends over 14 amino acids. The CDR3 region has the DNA TGTGCCAGCAGTTTTCAGAGCTCGGGGTCACCCCTCCACTTT. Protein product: CASSFQSSGSPLHF.

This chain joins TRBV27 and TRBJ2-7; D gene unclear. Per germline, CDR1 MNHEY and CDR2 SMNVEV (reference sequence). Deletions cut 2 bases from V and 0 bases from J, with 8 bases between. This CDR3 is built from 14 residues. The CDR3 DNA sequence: TGTGCCAGCAGTTTACGGTATAACTCCTACGAGCAGTACTTC. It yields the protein CASSLRYNSYEQYF.

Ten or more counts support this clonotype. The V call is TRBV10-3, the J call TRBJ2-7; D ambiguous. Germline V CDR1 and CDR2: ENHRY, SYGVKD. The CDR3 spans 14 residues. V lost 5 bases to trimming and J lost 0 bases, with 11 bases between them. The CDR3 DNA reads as TGTGCCATCAGTCTGAAGCTCAGCTCCTACGAGCAGTACTTC. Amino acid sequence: CAISLKLSSYEQYF.

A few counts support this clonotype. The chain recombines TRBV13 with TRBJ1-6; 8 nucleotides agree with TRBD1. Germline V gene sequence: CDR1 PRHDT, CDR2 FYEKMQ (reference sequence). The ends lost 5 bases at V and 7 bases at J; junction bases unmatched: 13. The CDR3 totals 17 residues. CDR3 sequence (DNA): TGTGCCAGCAGCCAAGACGCCGGACAGGGTTGGAATTCACCCCTCCACTTT. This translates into CASSQDAGQGWNSPLHF.

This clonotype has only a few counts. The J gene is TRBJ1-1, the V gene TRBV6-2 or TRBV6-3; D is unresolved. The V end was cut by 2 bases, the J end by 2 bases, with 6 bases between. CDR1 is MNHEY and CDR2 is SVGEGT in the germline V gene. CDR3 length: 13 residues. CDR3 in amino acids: CASSYTPNTEAFF. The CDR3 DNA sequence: TGTGCCAGCAGTTACACCCCTAACACTGAAGCTTTCTTT.

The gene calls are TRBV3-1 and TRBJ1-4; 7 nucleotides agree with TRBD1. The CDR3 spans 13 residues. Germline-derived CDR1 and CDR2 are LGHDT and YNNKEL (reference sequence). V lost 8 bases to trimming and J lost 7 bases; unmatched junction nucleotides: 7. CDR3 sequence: CASSDRVGEKLFF. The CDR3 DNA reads TGTGCCAGCTCCGACAGGGTGGGTGAAAAACTGTTTTTT.

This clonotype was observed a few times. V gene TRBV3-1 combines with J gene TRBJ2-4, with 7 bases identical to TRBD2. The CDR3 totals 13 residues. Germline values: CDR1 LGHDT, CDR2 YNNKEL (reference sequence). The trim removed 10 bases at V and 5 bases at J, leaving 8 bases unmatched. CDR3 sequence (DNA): TGTGCCACCGGCGAGCGGGGACAAAACATTCAGTACTTC. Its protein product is CATGERGQNIQYF.

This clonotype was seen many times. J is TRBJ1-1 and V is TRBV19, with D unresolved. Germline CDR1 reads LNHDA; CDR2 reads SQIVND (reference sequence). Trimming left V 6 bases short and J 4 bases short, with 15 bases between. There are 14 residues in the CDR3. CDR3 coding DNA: TGTGCCAGTAGCCGGGGTCCGGTGGGCACTGAAGCTTTCTTT. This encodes CASSRGPVGTEAFF.

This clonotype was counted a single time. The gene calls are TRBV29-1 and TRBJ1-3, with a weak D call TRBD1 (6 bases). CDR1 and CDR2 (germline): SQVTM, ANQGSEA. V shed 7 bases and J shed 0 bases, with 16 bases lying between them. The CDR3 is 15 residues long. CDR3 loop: CSARTAEHSGNTIYF. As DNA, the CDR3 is TGCAGCGCCCGGACAGCGGAGCACTCTGGAAACACCATATATTTT.

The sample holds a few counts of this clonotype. The CDR3 is CASSPGQWVGYGYTF. The DNA for the CDR3 is TGTGCCAGCAGCCCGGGACAGTGGGTTGGCTATGGCTACACCTTC. The chain couples TRBV7-9 to TRBJ1-2; 7 bases map to TRBD1. Germline V lookup: CDR1 SEHNR, CDR2 FQNEAQ (reference sequence). The CDR3 extends over 15 amino acids. J gave up 4 bases and V 5 bases, and 10 bases lay outside the gene matches.

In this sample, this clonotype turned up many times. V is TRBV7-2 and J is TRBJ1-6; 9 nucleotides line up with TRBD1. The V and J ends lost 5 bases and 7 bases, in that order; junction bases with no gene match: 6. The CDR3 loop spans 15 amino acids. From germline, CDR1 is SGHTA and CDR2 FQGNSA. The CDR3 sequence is CASSGGQGGNSPLHF. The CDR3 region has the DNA TGTGCCAGCAGCGGGGGACAGGGAGGCAATTCACCCCTCCACTTT.

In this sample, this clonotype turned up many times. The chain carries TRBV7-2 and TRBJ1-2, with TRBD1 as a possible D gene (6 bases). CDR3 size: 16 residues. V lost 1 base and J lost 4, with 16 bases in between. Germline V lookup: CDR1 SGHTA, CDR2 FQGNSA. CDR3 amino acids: CASSLEAATGTYGYTF. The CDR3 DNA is TGTGCCAGCAGCTTAGAAGCCGCTACAGGGACCTATGGCTACACCTTC.

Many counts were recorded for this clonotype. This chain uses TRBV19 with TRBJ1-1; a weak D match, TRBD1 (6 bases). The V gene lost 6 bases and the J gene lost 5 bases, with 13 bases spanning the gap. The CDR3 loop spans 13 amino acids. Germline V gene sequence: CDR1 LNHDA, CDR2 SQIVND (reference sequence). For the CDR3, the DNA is TGTGCCAGTAGGAAAAGGGGGGGGACTGAAGCTTTCTTT. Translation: CASRKRGGTEAFF.

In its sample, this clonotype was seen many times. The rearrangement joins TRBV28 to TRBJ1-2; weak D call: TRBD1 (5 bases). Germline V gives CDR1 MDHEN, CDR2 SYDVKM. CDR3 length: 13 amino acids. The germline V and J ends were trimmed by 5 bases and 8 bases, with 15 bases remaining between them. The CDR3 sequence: CASSPSRREGYTF. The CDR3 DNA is TGTGCCAGCAGTCCCTCACGCAGGGAGGGCTACACCTTC.